The 6 T cell receptor beta chains below come from one sample, sequenced in a study of T cell responses to AZD1222 COVID-19 vaccine (dated by TCRdb to the early 2020s). The label giving this sample's time point can be read as: baseline before first vaccination. The label giving this sample's treatment or condition can be read as: meningococcal conjugate vaccine given as trial control. The library was prepared using the immunoSEQ multiplex PCR assay. Drawn from immuneACCESS, this table holds only the in-frame rearrangements with V and J called that TCRdb kept. Clones are partly lost; checked studies trace under half to an unresolved V gene and leave the rest unexplained. The sample has approximately 120,000 clones on record, roughly 91% of them singletons. The ten largest make up roughly 11% of the sample. The sequencing used peripheral blood, collected on day 0 of MenACWY control vaccination. These receptor sequences come from an adult in good health.

The chain links TRBV21-1 to TRBJ1-3. TRBV21-1 is recorded as a pseudogene. This CDR3 is 17 amino acids long. The CDR3 region has the DNA TGTGCCAGCAGCAAAGCACTTAAAGGCCTCTCTGGAAACACCATATATTTT. This gives the protein CASSKALKGLSGNTIYF.

The CDR3 nucleotides read TGTGCCACCAGTGATTTACGCCAGGGCCTCAACAATGAGCAGTTCTTC. This codes for CATSDLRQGLNNEQFF. The chain links TRBV24-1 to TRBJ2-1; a weak D match, TRBD1 (5 bases). This CDR3 has 16 amino acids. Germline CDR1 reads KGHDR; CDR2 reads SFDVKD. V was shortened by 1 base and J by 5 bases, with 14 bases between the two germline ends.

This rearrangement joins TRBV7-8 to TRBJ1-5; 10 bases are shared with TRBD1. From germline, CDR1 is SGHVS and CDR2 FQNEAQ. The length of the CDR3 is 16 residues. V trimming: 5 bases; J trimming: 6 bases; junction bases outside the gene matches: 10. Here the CDR3 DNA reads TGTGCCAGCAGCCGTACTGACAGGGGGCGATCTCAGCCCCAGCATTTT. Amino acid sequence: CASSRTDRGRSQPQHF. Variable domain in full (rest from reference TRBV7-8 and TRBJ1-5): GAGVSQSPRYKVAKRGQDVALRCDPISGHVSLFWYQQALGQGPEFLTYFQNEAQLDKSGLPSDRFFAERPEGSVSTLKIQRTQQEDSAVYLCASSRTDRGRSQPQHFGDGTRLSIL.

With regard to this clone: A junction boundary mismatches the germline segment, possibly from a read error. This chain joins TRBV5-4 and TRBJ2-5, with a weak D call TRBD1 (6 bases). The germline V gene has CDR1 SGHNT and CDR2 YYREEE (reference sequence). The CDR3 totals 13 residues. CDR3 amino acids: CASSLGQQETRYF. CDR3 nucleotide sequence: TGTGCCAGCAGCCTTGGACAGCAAGAGACCCGGTACTTC.

This rearrangement joins TRBV29-1 to TRBJ1-5; tentative D call: TRBD1 (6 bases). Germline V CDR1 and CDR2: SQVTM, ANQGSEA. This CDR3 spans 13 amino acids. Trimming cost V 4 bases and J 3 bases, with 10 bases left between them. Written as DNA, the CDR3 is TGCAGCGTTGGGACAGCTTTCAATCAGCCCCAGCATTTT. Translation gives CSVGTAFNQPQHF.

This chain connects TRBV6-5 to TRBJ2-2; unclear D gene. The CDR3 runs 11 residues. The ends were cut back, 5 bases at V and 7 bases at J, with 5 bases in the middle. The germline gives CDR1 MNHEY, CDR2 SVGAGI. The CDR3 is CASSRGGELFF. The CDR3 bases are TGTGCCAGCAGTCGTGGCGGGGAGCTGTTTTTT.